These 3 T cell receptor beta chains originate from one sample sequenced in a study of cytomegalovirus exposure and HLA in healthy donors. Both 60 Vbeta primers and 13 Jbeta primers went into the PCR. TCRdb's copy holds only in-frame clones and misses some; the assay was immunoSEQ multiplex PCR. The sample includes about 140,000 clones, roughly 73% of them seen just once. Material: PBMCs. These receptors originate from a human donor in good health.

V is TRBV29-1 and J is TRBJ2-1; D is perhaps TRBD1 (5 bases). The CDR3 runs 14 residues. V shed 2 bases and J shed 5 bases, with 13 bases lying between them. Per the germline V gene, CDR1 is SQVTM and CDR2 is ANQGSEA. CDR3 protein: CSVEPIRQNNEQFF. The CDR3 nucleotides are TGCAGCGTTGAACCAATAAGACAGAACAATGAGCAGTTCTTC.

This clone was counted between two and nine times. The chain is built from TRBV7-9 and TRBJ1-2; TRBD1 matches 8 bases. Trimming at V came to 4 bases and at J to 8 bases, leaving 12 bases not matched to a gene. The CDR3 sequence is 15 residues long. Germline V gives CDR1 SEHNR, CDR2 FQNEAQ (reference sequence). The CDR3 protein is CASSSPETGDQGYTF. In nucleotides, the CDR3 is TGTGCCAGCAGCTCCCCCGAGACAGGGGACCAGGGCTACACCTTC. The variable domain in full, completed from reference TRBV7-9 and TRBJ1-2, reads DTGVSQNPRHKITKRGQNVTFRCDPISEHNRLYWYRQTLGQGPEFLTYFQNEAQLEKSRLLSDRFSAERPKGSFSTLEIQRTEQGDSAMYLCASSSPETGDQGYTFGSGTRLTVV.

This clone was observed a few times. J is TRBJ1-1 and V is TRBV4-1, with D tentatively TRBD1 (5 bases). V shed 3 bases and J shed 5 bases, with 13 bases lying between them. CDR1 and CDR2 (germline): MGHRA, YSYEKL. The CDR3 length is 14 residues. The CDR3 sequence is CASSQGGEGTEAFF. The CDR3 nucleotides read TGCGCCAGCAGCCAGGGAGGGGAGGGGACTGAAGCTTTCTTT.